Listed below are T cell receptor beta chains from one sample, sequenced in a study of T cells after yellow fever vaccination. TCRdb called the 5' RACE reads again in MiXCR, with one record for every CDR3 protein. In the table there are about 550,000 distinct CDR3 sequences, about 19% of which are singletons. Material: PBMCs, obtained 15 days after the yellow fever booster vaccination. The source of these receptors is a man aged 30 to 45 who received the YFV17D yellow fever vaccine. Each CDR3 is given with its conserved first and last residue. The order of the fields is clone size, V gene, D gene, J gene, CDR3 DNA, CDR3 protein. The D gene is left open where the match is weak. Clone size is stated in some rows and not others, as once, few, many or a class when expanded.

few	TRBV9	-	TRBJ2-1	TGTGCCAGCAACCCGACGGGAGTACGGAATGAGCAGTTCTTC	CASNPTGVRNEQFF
-	TRBV24-1	-	TRBJ2-1	TGTGCCACCAGTGATTTGGCCCTACGGGACTCTCTGTTCTTC	CATSDLALRDSLFF
many	TRBV7-8	TRBD2	TRBJ2-1	TGTGCCAGCACCCGACTAGCGGGAGGGAGCTCCTACAATGAGCAGTTCTTC	CASTRLAGGSSYNEQFF
-	TRBV14	-	TRBJ2-3	TGTGCCAGCAGCCAAGTCGTTCGAACGCAGTATTTT	CASSQVVRTQYF
-	TRBV15	TRBD2	TRBJ2-1	TGTGCCACCAGCAGAGGGCGGCGACTAGCGGACAATGAGCAGTTCTTC	CATSRGRRLADNEQFF
few	TRBV20-1	TRBD2	TRBJ2-1	TGCAGTGCCCAACGGAGCGGGAGGCCCTACAATGAGCAGTTCTTC	CSAQRSGRPYNEQFF
-	TRBV12-3/TRBV12-4	-	TRBJ2-5	TGTGCCAGCAGTCCCATCCGCCGGGACTTCCAAGAGACCCAGTACTTC	CASSPIRRDFQETQYF
-	TRBV29-1	-	TRBJ1-1	TGCAGCGTTGAGGGCGTCACTGAAGCTTTCTTT	CSVEGVTEAFF
-	TRBV6-2/TRBV6-3	TRBD2	TRBJ2-3	TGTGCCAGCAGTAGCGGGAGGGCTAGCACAGATACGCAGTATTTT	CASSSGRASTDTQYF
few	TRBV5-1	-	TRBJ2-3	TGCGCCAGCCGAGGGGATGGTGGAGATACGCAGTATTTT	CASRGDGGDTQYF
few	TRBV20-1	-	TRBJ2-5	TGCAGTGCTACGCCCAGGGGAGAGACCCAGTACTTC	CSATPRGETQYF
-	TRBV9	-	TRBJ2-1	TGTGCCAGCAGCATCCAGTCGGGGTACAATGAGCAGTTCTTC	CASSIQSGYNEQFF
few	TRBV7-3	-	TRBJ2-1	TGTGCCAGCGGCTCCACCAATGAGCAGTTCTTC	CASGSTNEQFF
-	TRBV6-1	TRBD1	TRBJ1-1	TGTGCCAGCAGGAACACAGGGGCTTTCACTGAAGCTTTCTTT	CASRNTGAFTEAFF
-	TRBV12-3/TRBV12-4	TRBD2	TRBJ2-7	TGTGCCAGCAGTCCCCCCCGGACTAGCGGGATCAACGAGCAGTACTTC	CASSPPRTSGINEQYF
few	TRBV7-2	-	TRBJ2-5	TGTGCCAGCAGCTTAGACCGCCTTACGGGGACCCAGTACTTC	CASSLDRLTGTQYF
-	TRBV29-1	TRBD2	TRBJ2-1	TGCAGCGAACTAGCGGGAGATAGCAATGAGCAGTTCTTC	CSELAGDSNEQFF
few	TRBV20-1	TRBD2	TRBJ2-1	TGCAGTGCTAGAGAATCTACCGGGACTAGCGGGCTCAATGAGCAGTTCTTC	CSARESTGTSGLNEQFF
-	TRBV7-9	-	TRBJ2-7	TGTGCCAGCAGCCCACCGGGGGTAGACGAGCAGTACTTC	CASSPPGVDEQYF
few	TRBV10-3	TRBD2	TRBJ2-3	TGTGCCATCAGTGAGAGGGGAGCGGGAGAGTCAGATACGCAGTATTTT	CAISERGAGESDTQYF
few	TRBV4-3	-	TRBJ2-3	TGCGCCAGCAGCCAAGGGTGGGCGGGAGATACGCAGTATTTT	CASSQGWAGDTQYF
-	TRBV7-6	-	TRBJ2-5	TGTGCCAGCAACTACGGGGAAGAGACCCAGTACTTC	CASNYGEETQYF
-	TRBV28	-	TRBJ1-4	TGTGCCAGCAGTGCCACAGGAGAAGGACTGTTTTTT	CASSATGEGLFF
-	TRBV7-2	TRBD1	TRBJ1-5	TGTGCCAGCAGCCCCGACGGGACAGGGAGCAATCAGCCCCAGCATTTT	CASSPDGTGSNQPQHF
few	TRBV5-1	-	TRBJ2-2	TGCGCCAGCAGCTGGACAGAAACCGGGGAGCTGTTTTTT	CASSWTETGELFF
few	TRBV28	-	TRBJ2-2	TGTGCCAGCAACCACCGCCGGGAGCTGTTTTTT	CASNHRRELFF
-	TRBV12-3/TRBV12-4	-	TRBJ1-2	TGTGCCAGCAGTTTAGCAGGGGCCGCGTCCAATGCTGGCTACACCTTC	CASSLAGAASNAGYTF
-	TRBV5-1	TRBD2	TRBJ2-1	TGCGCCAGCAGCCGCCTAGCGGGACGCCACAATGAGCAGTTCTTC	CASSRLAGRHNEQFF
-	TRBV6-1	TRBD1	TRBJ2-3	TGTGCCAGTCGATTTTACAGGGGAGCTGGCCGCACAGATACGCAGTATTTT	CASRFYRGAGRTDTQYF
once	TRBV20-1	-	TRBJ2-3	TGCAGTGCTAGAGACCTAACAACCTCTAGCACAGATACGCAGTATTTT	CSARDLTTSSTDTQYF
-	TRBV29-1	TRBD2	TRBJ2-3	TGCAGCCAAGGCCGCGGGAGGGCCGCAGATACGCAGTATTTT	CSQGRGRAADTQYF
-	TRBV20-1	-	TRBJ2-5	TGCAGTGCTGCCAAGTCCCCAGGGCAAGAGACCCAGTACTTC	CSAAKSPGQETQYF
-	TRBV20-1	TRBD1	TRBJ2-5	TGCAGTGCTCCCAGGCAGGGGGTGGAGACCCAGTACTTC	CSAPRQGVETQYF
-	TRBV5-6	-	TRBJ2-1	TGTGCCAGCAGCTTGGTTACGGGGGACAATGAGCAGTTCTTC	CASSLVTGDNEQFF
few	TRBV20-1	-	TRBJ1-1	TGCAGTGCTAGTTTTAGGGACATTCGCGCTGAAGCTTTCTTT	CSASFRDIRAEAFF
-	TRBV20-1	-	TRBJ2-7	TGCAGTGCTAGAGATAGAGGTCTTACTATCCACGAGCAGTACTTC	CSARDRGLTIHEQYF
few	TRBV6-2/TRBV6-3	TRBD2	TRBJ2-1	TGTGCCAGCCATTGGGGGGGGGTGGCCAATGAGCAGTTCTTC	CASHWGGVANEQFF
-	TRBV29-1	-	TRBJ2-5	TGCAGCTGCTCCGAAGGGCAAGAGACCCAGTACTTC	CSCSEGQETQYF
-	TRBV27	TRBD2	TRBJ2-7	TGTGCCAGCAGCCCCACTAGCGGGAGTCTCTACGAGCAGTACTTC	CASSPTSGSLYEQYF
-	TRBV28	-	TRBJ1-5	TGTGCCAGCAGTTTTGATATCCATAGCAATCAGCCCCAGCATTTT	CASSFDIHSNQPQHF
-	TRBV7-3	-	TRBJ2-1	TGTGCCAGCAGCCCCCTTTGGGTCCCGGGCAATGAGCAGTTCTTC	CASSPLWVPGNEQFF
few	TRBV29-1	TRBD2	TRBJ2-7	TGCAGCGTGGAACTAGCGGGAACGTCCTACGAGCAGTACTTC	CSVELAGTSYEQYF
few	TRBV20-1	TRBD1	TRBJ2-3	TGCAGTGCTCAGCGACAGGGTAGGAGCACAGATACGCAGTATTTT	CSAQRQGRSTDTQYF
few	TRBV6-2/TRBV6-3	-	TRBJ1-2	TGTGCCAGCAGTTCCCGAGTCTATGGCTACACCTTC	CASSSRVYGYTF
many	TRBV18	-	TRBJ2-3	TGTGCCAGCTCACCGACATCAACAGATACGCAGTATTTT	CASSPTSTDTQYF
few	TRBV10-3	-	TRBJ1-5	TGTGCCATCAGTGAGGGAATCCAGGGGAGCAATCAGCCCCAGCATTTT	CAISEGIQGSNQPQHF
-	TRBV7-8	-	TRBJ1-6	TGTGCCAGCGGCGCTGGGGGGATAGGATCACCCCTCCACTTT	CASGAGGIGSPLHF
many	TRBV5-4	-	TRBJ1-5	TGTGCCAGCAGCCGAGGCGGAAATCAGCCCCAGCATTTT	CASSRGGNQPQHF
-	TRBV19	-	TRBJ2-3	TGTGCCAGTAGTATACGGGGTGCTAGCACAGATACGCAGTATTTT	CASSIRGASTDTQYF